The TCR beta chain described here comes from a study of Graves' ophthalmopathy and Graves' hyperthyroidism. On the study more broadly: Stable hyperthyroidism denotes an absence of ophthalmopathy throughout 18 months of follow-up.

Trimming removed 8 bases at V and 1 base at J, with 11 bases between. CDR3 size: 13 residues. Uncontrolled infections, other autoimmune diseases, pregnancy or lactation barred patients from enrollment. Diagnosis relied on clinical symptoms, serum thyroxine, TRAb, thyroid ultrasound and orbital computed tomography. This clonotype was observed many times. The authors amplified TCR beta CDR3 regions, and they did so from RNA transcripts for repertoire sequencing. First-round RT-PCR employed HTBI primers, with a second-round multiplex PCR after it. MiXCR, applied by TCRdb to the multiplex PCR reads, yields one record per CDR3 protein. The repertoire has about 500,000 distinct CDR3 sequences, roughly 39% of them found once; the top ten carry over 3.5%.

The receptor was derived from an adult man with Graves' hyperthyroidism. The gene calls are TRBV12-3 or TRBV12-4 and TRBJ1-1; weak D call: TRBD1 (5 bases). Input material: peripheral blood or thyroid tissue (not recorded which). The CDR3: CASDSQENTEAFF. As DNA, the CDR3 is TGTGCCAGCGATTCACAGGAGAACACTGAAGCTTTCTTT.